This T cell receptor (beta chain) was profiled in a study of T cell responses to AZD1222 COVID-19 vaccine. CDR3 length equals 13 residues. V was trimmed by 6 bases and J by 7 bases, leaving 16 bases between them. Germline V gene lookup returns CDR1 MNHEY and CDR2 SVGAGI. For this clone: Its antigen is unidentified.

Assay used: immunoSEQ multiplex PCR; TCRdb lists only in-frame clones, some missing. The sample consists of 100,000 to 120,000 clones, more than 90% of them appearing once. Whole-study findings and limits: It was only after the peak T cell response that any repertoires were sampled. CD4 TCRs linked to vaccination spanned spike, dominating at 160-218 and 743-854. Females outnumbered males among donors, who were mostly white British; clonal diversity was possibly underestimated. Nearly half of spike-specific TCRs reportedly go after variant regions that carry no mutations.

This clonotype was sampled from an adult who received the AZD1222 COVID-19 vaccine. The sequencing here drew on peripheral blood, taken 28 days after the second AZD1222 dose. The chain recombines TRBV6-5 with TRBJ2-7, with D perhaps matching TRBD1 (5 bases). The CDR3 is CASRYTLGREQYF. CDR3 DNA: TGTGCCAGCAGGTACACGTTGGGGCGGGAGCAGTACTTC.